This T cell receptor (beta chain) was documented in a study of T cells in Graves' hyperthyroidism and ophthalmopathy. TCR beta CDR3 region amplification was performed from RNA transcripts. A set of HTBI primers served as the primers for a first-round RT-PCR of the TCR CDR3. MiXCR, applied by TCRdb to the multiplex PCR reads, yields one record per CDR3 protein. Of a few hundred thousand distinct CDR3 sequences listed, under 60% are singletons. General study results and limits: Model predictions of ophthalmopathy came a median about 6.3 months before onset.

The CDR3 sequence is 14 residues long. Germline CDR1 reads MGHDK; CDR2 reads SYGVNS. The germline V and J ends were trimmed by 6 bases and 3 bases, with 14 bases remaining between them. Graves' hyperthyroidism showing no ophthalmopathy progression within 18 months was considered stable. This clonotype was found many times. Its target is not known. This TCR came from a woman aged 18 to 35 with Graves' hyperthyroidism. This chain connects TRBV25-1 to TRBJ1-1, with D tentatively TRBD1 (5 bases). Sample: peripheral blood or thyroid tissue (not recorded which). The CDR3: CASRSPRGDTEAFF. The DNA for the CDR3 is TGTGCCAGCAGATCTCCAAGGGGCGACACTGAAGCTTTCTTT.